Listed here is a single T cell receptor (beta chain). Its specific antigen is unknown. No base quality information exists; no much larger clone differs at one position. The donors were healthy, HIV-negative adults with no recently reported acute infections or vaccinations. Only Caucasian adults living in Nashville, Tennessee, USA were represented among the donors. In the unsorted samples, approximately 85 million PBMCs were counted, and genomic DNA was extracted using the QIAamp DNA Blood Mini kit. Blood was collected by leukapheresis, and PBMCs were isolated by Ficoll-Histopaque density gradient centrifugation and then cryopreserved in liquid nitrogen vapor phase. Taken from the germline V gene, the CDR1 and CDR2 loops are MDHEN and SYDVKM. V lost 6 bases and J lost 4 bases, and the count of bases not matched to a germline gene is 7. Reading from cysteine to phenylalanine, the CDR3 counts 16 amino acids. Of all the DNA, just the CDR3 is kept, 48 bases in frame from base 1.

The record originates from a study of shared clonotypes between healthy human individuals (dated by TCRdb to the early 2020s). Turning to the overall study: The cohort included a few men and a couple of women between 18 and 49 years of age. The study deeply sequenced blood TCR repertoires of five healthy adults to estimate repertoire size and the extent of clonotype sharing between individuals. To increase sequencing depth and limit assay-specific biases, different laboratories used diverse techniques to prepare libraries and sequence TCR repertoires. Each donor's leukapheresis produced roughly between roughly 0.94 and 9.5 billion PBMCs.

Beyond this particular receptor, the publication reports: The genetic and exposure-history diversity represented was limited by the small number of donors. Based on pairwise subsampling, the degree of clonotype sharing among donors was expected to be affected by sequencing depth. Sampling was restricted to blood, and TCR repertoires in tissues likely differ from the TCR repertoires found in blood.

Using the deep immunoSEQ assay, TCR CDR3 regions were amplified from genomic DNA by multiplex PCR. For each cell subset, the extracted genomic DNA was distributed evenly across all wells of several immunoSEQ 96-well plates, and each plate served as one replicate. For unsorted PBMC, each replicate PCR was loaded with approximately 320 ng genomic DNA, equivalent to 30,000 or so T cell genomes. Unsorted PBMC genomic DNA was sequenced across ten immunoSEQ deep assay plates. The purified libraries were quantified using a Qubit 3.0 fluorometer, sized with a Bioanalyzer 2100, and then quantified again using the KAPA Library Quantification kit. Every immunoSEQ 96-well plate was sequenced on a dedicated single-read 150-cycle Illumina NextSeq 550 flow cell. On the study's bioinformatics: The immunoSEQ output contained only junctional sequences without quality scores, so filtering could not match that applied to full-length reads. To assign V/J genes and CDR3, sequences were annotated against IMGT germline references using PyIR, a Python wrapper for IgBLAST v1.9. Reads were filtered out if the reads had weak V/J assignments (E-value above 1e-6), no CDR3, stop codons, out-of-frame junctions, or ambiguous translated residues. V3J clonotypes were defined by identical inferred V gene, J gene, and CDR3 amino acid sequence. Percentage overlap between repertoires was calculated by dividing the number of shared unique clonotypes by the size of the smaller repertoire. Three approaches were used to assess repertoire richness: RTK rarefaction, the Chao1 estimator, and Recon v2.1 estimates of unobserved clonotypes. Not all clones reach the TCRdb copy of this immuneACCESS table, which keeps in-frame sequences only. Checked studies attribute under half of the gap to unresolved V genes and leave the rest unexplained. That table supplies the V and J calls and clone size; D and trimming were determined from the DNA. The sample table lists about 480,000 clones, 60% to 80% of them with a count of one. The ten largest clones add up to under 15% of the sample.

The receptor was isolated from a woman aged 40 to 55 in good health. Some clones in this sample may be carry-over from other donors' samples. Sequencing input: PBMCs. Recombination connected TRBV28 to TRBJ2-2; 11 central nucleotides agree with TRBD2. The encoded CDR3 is CASSPGLAGFTGELFF. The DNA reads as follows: TGTGCCAGCAGCCCCGGACTAGCGGGTTTCACCGGGGAGCTGTTTTTT.